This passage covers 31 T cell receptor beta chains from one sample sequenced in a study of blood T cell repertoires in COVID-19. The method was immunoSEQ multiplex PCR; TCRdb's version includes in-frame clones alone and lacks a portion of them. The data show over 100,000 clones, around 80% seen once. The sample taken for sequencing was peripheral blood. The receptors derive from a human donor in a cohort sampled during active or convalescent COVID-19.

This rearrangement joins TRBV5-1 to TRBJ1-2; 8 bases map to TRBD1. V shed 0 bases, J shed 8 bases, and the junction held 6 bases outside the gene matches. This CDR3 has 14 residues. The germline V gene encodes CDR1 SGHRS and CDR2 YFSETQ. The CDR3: CASSLEGQGGGYTF. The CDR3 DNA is TGCGCCAGCAGCTTGGAAGGACAGGGCGGGGGCTACACCTTC.

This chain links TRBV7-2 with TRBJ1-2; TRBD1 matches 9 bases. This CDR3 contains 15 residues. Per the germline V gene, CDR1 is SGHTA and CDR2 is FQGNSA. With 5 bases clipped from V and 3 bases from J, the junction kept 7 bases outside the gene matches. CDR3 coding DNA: TGTGCCAGCAGCCCTCACAGGGGGCCCGACTATGGCTACACCTTC. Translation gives CASSPHRGPDYGYTF.

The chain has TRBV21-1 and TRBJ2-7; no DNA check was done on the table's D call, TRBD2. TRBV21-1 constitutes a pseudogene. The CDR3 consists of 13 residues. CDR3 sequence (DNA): TGTGCCAGTCTTAGAGAAGAACGCTACGAGCAGTACTTC. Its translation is CASLREERYEQYF.

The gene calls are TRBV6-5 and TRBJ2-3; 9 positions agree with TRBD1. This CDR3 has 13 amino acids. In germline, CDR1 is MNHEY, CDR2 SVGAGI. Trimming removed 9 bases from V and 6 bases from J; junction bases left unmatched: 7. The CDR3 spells CARIQGAKDTQYF. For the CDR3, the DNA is TGTGCCAGAATACAGGGGGCTAAGGATACGCAGTATTTT.

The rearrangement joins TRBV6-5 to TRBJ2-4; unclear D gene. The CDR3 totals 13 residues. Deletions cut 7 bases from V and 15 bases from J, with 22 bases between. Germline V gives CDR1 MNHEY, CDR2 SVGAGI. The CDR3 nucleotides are TGTGCCAGCATCACTCCAATGGGCAGTTCCATGTACTTC. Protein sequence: CASITPMGSSMYF.

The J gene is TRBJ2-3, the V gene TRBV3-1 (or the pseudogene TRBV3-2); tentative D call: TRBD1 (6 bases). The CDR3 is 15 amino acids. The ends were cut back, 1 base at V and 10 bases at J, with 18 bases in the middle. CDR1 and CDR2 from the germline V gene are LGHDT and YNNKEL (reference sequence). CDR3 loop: CASSQVHTGTTAQYF. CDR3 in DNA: TGTGCCAGCAGCCAAGTACACACCGGGACAACGGCGCAGTATTTT.

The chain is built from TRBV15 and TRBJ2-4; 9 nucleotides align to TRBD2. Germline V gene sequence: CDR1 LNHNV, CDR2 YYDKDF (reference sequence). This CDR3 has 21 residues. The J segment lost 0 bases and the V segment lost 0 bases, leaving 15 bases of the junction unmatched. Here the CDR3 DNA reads TGTGCCACCAGCAGAGATTACCCAGCGGGAGGCCTTACCCTAGCCAAAAACATTCAGTACTTC. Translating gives CATSRDYPAGGLTLAKNIQYF. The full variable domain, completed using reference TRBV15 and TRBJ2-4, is DAMVIQNPRYQVTQFGKPVTLSCSQTLNHNVMYWYQQKSSQAPKLLFHYYDKDFNNEADTPDNFQSRRPNTSFCFLDIRSPGLGDTAMYLCATSRDYPAGGLTLAKNIQYFGAGTRLSVL.

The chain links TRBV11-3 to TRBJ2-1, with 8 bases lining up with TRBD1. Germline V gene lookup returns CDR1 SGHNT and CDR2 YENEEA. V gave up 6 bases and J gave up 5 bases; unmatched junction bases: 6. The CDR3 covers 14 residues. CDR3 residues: CASSSGQEHNEQFF. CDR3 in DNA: TGTGCCAGCAGTTCGGGACAGGAGCACAATGAGCAGTTCTTC.

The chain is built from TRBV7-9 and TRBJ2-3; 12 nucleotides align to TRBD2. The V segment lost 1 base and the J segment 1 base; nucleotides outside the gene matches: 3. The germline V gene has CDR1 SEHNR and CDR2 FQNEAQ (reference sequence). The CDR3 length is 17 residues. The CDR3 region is CASSLGASGRGTDTQYF. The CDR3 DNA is TGTGCCAGCAGCTTAGGGGCTAGCGGGAGGGGCACAGATACGCAGTATTTT.

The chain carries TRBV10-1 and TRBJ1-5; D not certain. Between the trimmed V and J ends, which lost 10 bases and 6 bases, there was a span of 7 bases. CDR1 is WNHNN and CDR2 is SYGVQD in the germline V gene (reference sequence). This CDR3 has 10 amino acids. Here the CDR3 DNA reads TGCGCCATCAATTGTCAGCCCCAGCATTTT. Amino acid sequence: CAINCQPQHF.

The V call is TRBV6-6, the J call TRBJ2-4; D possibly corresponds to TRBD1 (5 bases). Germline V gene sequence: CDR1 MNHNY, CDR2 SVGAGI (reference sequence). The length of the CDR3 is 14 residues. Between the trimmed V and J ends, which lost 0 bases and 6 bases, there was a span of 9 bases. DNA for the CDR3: TGTGCCAGCAGTTACTCGGGCCAGGGAAACATTCAGTACTTC. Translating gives CASSYSGQGNIQYF.

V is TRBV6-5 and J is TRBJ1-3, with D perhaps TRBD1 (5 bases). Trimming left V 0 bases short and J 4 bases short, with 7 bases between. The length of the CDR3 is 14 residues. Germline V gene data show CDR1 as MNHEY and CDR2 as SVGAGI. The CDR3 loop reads CASSYSTVGNTIYF. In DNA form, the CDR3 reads TGTGCCAGCAGTTACTCGACAGTGGGAAACACCATATATTTT.

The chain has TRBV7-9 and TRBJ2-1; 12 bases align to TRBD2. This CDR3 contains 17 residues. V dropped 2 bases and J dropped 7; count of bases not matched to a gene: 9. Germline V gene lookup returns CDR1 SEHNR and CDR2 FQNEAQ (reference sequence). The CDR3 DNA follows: TGTGCCAGCAGCTTATTGGCTAGCGGGGGGGCCCGAAATGAGCAGTTCTTC. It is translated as CASSLLASGGARNEQFF.

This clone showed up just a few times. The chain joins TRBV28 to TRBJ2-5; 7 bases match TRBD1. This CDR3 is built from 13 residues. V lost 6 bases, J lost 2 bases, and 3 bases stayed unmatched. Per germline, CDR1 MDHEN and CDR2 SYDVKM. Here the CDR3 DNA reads TGTGCCAGCAGGATGACAGGGCAAGAGACCCAGTACTTC. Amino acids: CASRMTGQETQYF.

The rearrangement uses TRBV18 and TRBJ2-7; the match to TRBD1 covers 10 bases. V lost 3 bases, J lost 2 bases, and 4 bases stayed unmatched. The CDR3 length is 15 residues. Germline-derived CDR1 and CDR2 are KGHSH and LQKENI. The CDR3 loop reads CASSPTGGSAYEQYF. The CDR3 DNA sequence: TGTGCCAGCTCACCGACAGGGGGCAGCGCCTACGAGCAGTACTTC.

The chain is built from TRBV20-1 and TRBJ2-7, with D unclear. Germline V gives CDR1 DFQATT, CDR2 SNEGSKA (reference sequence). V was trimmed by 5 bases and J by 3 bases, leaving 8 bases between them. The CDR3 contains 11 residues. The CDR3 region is CSAPTHYEQYF. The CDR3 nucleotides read TGCAGTGCTCCTACCCACTACGAGCAGTACTTC.

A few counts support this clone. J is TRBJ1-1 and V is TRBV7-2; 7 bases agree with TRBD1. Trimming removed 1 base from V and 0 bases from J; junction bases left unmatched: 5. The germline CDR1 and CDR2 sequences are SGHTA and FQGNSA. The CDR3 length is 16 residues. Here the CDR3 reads CASSLVGGTVNTEAFF. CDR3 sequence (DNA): TGTGCCAGCAGCTTAGTAGGCGGGACAGTGAACACTGAAGCTTTCTTT.

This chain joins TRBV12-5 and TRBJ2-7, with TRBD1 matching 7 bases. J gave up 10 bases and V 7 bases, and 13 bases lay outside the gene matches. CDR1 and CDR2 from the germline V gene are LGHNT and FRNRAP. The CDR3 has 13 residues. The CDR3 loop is CASVSQYDRVQYF. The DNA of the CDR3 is TGTGCTAGTGTATCACAGTATGACAGGGTACAGTACTTC.

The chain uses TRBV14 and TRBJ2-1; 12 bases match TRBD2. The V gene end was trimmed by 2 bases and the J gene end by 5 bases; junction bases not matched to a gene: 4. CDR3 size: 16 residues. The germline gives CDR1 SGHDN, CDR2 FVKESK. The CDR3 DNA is TGTGCCAGCAGCCAAACTAGCGGGAGGTCCCACAATGAGCAGTTCTTC. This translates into CASSQTSGRSHNEQFF.

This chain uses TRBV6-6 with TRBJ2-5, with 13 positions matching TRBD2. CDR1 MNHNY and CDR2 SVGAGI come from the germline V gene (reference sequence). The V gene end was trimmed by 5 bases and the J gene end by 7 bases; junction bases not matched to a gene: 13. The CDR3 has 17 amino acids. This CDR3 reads CASSRLSGTSGTGTQYF. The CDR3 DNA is TGTGCCAGCAGTCGCTTATCCGGGACTAGCGGGACGGGGACCCAGTACTTC.

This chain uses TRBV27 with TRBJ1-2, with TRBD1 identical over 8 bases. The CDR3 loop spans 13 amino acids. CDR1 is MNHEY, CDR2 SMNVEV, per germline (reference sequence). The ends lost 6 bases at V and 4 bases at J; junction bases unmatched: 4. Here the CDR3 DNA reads TGTGCCAGCAGACCCGGGACAGGCTATGGCTACACCTTC. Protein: CASRPGTGYGYTF.

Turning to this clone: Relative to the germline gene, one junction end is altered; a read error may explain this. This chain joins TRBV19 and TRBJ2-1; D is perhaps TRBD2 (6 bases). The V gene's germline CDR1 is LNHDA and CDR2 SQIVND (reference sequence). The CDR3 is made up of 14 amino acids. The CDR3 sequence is CASSRGGDYSEQFF. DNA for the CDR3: TGTGCCAGTAGCAGAGGCGGGGATTACAGTGAGCAGTTCTTC.

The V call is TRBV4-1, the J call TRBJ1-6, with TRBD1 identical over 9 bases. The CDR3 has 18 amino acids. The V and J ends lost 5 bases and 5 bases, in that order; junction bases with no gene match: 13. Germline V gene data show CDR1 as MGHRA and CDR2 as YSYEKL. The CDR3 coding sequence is TGCGCCAGCAGCTACCTACCTGGACAGGGGATAAATAATTCACCCCTCCACTTT. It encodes CASSYLPGQGINNSPLHF.

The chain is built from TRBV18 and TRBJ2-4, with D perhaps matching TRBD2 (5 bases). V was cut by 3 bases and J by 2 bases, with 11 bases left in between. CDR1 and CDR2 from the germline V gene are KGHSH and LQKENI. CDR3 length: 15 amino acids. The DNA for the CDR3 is TGTGCCAGCTCACCCCTGAGCGGATCCAAAAACATTCAGTACTTC. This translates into CASSPLSGSKNIQYF. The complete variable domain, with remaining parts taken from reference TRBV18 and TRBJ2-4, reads NAGVMQNPRHLVRRRGQEARLRCSPMKGHSHVYWYRQLPEEGLKFMVYLQKENIIDESGMPKERFSAEFPKEGPSILRIQQVVRGDSAAYFCASSPLSGSKNIQYFGAGTRLSVL.

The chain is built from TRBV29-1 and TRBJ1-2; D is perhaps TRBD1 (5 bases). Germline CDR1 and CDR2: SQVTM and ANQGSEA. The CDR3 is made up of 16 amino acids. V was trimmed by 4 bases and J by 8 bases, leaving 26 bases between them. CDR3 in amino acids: CSVAVFPPAGREGYTF. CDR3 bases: TGCAGCGTTGCCGTCTTCCCTCCCGCGGGGCGCGAAGGCTACACCTTC.

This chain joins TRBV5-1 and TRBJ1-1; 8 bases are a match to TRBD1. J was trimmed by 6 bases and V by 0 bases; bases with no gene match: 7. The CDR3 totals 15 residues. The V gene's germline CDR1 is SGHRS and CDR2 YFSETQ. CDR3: CASSLGQGRSPEAFF. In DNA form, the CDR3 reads TGCGCCAGCAGCTTGGGACAGGGGAGGTCCCCTGAAGCTTTCTTT.

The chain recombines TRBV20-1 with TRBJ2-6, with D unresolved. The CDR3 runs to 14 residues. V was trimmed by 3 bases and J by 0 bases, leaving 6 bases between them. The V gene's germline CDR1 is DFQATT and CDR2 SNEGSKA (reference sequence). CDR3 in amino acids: CSASPTSGANVLTF. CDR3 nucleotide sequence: TGCAGTGCTAGTCCTACCTCTGGGGCCAACGTCCTGACTTTC.

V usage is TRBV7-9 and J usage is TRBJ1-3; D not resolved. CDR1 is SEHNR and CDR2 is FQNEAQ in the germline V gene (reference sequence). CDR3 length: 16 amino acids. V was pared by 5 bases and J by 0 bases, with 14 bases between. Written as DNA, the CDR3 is TGTGCCAGCAGCCCCCCCCGGGGATACTCTGGAAACACCATATATTTT. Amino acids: CASSPPRGYSGNTIYF.

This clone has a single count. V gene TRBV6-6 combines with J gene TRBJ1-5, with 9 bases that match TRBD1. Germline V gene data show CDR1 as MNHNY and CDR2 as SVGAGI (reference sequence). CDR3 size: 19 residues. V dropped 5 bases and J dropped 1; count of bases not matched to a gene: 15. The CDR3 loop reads CASSPLPGQGSSSNQPQHF. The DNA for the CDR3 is TGTGCCAGCAGTCCTTTACCGGGACAGGGAAGTTCAAGCAATCAGCCCCAGCATTTT.

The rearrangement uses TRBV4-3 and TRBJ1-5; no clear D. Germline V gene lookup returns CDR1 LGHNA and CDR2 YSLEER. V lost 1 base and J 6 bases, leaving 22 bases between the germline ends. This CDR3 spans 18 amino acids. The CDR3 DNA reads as TGCGCCAGCAGCCAAGTGTTGTACGATTTCCGCGGGCTTCAGCCCCAGCATTTT. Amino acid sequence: CASSQVLYDFRGLQPQHF.

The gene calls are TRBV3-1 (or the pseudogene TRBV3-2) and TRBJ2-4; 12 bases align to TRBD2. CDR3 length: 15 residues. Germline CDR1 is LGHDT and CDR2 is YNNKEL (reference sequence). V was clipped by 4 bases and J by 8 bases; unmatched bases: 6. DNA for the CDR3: TGTGCCAGCAGCCGCTGGACTAGCGGGGCGGACATTCAGTACTTC. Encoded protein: CASSRWTSGADIQYF.